This T cell receptor (beta chain) is drawn from a study of cytomegalovirus exposure and HLA in healthy donors. A note on this clone: Its target is not known.

Overall study results and limits: When analyzed later, a missense DCLRE1C variant was found to be linked to TCR beta V- and J-gene trimming. In a later analysis, productive TCRs from donors in an Asian-associated ancestry cluster reportedly carried fewer N-insertions than the cohort mean. Later analysis indicated greater clonal expansion among HLA-associated TCR beta chains than among equally common other chains. Serostatus for CMV was the only available immune exposure information.

The PCR ran on 60 Vbeta and 13 Jbeta primers. TCRdb keeps only in-frame clones here, not all; method: immunoSEQ multiplex PCR. The sample holds around 130,000 clones, around three quarters seen once. The CDR3 is made up of 15 amino acids. The V gene lost 8 bases and the J gene lost 2 bases, with 13 bases spanning the gap. In germline, CDR1 is LNHDA, CDR2 SQIVND (reference sequence). The chain recombines TRBV19 with TRBJ2-6; maybe TRBD1 (6 bases). The TCR was taken from a woman aged 50 to 60 in good health and CMV-seronegative. Sequenced input: PBMCs. The CDR3 bases are TGTGCCAGTGTGACAGGACCTACTGGGGCCAACGTCCTGACTTTC. Amino acids: CASVTGPTGANVLTF.